Each of the 28 T cell receptor beta chains below was sequenced from the same sample in a study of shared clonotypes between healthy human individuals. Profiled with immunoSEQ multiplex PCR; TCRdb holds only in-frame clones, not every one. The sample holds over 800,000 clones, 80% to 95% seen once. As defined, naive CD8 cells were CD45RO-negative and positively selected for CCR7, with terminally differentiated effector memory CD45RA+ cells excluded. Sequencing was performed on naive CD8+ T cells sorted from blood. These receptors originate from a man aged 25 to 40 in good health.

This sequence joins TRBV27 and TRBJ2-4, with 14 bases identical to TRBD2. The J segment lost 5 bases and the V segment lost 4 bases, leaving 4 bases of the junction unmatched. The length of the CDR3 is 16 residues. CDR1 and CDR2 (germline): MNHEY, SMNVEV (reference sequence). The CDR3 DNA follows: TGTGCCAGCAGTTCCATGACTAGCGGGAGGGAAAACATTCAGTACTTC. As protein: CASSSMTSGRENIQYF.

CDR3: CASSDGGFGEQYF. CDR3 nucleotides: TGTGCCAGCAGTGATGGGGGGTTCGGCGAGCAGTACTTC. The genes are TRBV2 and TRBJ2-7; tentative D call: TRBD2 (6 bases). V gave up 3 bases and J gave up 6 bases, with 12 bases separating them. CDR1 and CDR2 (germline): SNHLY, FYNNEI. The CDR3 runs to 13 residues.

V and J are TRBV7-2 and TRBJ2-5; no firm D call. The germline CDR1 and CDR2 sequences are SGHTA and FQGNSA. Trimming took off 1 base at V and 2 bases at J, with 11 bases between the two ends. There are 15 residues in the CDR3. This CDR3 reads CASSLGTDPQETQYF. CDR3 bases: TGTGCCAGCAGCTTAGGAACGGACCCACAAGAGACCCAGTACTTC.

The chain has TRBV7-9 and TRBJ2-1, with D uncertain. Trimming pared 5 bases from V and 5 bases from J, leaving 16 bases between. Germline loops: CDR1 SEHNR, CDR2 FQNEAQ (reference sequence). This CDR3 spans 15 amino acids. The CDR3 nucleotides are TGTGCCAGCAGCCCCCGGTCAGAACCGAACAATGAGCAGTTCTTC. This translates into CASSPRSEPNNEQFF.

This clone appeared once. The rearrangement joins TRBV19 to TRBJ1-5, with D hard to call. This CDR3 has 14 residues. CDR1 is LNHDA and CDR2 is SQIVND in the germline V gene (reference sequence). The V gene lost 1 base and the J gene lost 7 bases, with 11 bases spanning the gap. The CDR3 DNA follows: TGTGCCAGTAGTATAGGAGGTGTCCTGCAGCCCCAGCATTTT. This encodes CASSIGGVLQPQHF.

This clone appeared once. Other DNA sequences in the sample encode the same CDR3. This rearrangement joins TRBV29-1 to TRBJ2-7; tentative D call: TRBD2 (5 bases). CDR3 length: 12 amino acids. V gave up 4 bases and J gave up 3 bases, with 10 bases separating them. Germline values: CDR1 SQVTM, CDR2 ANQGSEA. This chain's CDR3 is CSVVEGNYEQYF. CDR3 coding DNA: TGCAGCGTTGTTGAGGGAAACTACGAGCAGTACTTC.

The V and J genes are TRBV5-1 and TRBJ2-7; a possible D gene is TRBD2 (6 bases). Trimming stripped 4 bases from V and 6 bases from J, with 20 bases between. This CDR3 is built from 15 residues. CDR1 SGHRS and CDR2 YFSETQ come from the germline V gene. The CDR3 DNA reads TGCGCCAGCAGCCCCCCAGGAGGGGAATTTAGCGAGCAGTACTTC. It is translated as CASSPPGGEFSEQYF.

This clone was seen more than once but under ten times. The V gene is TRBV7-8, the J gene TRBJ2-1; tentatively, D is TRBD2 (6 bases). Germline assignment: CDR1 SGHVS and CDR2 FQNEAQ. The CDR3 has 13 amino acids. Trimming took off 5 bases at V and 6 bases at J, with 11 bases between the two ends. The CDR3 reads CASSLGGINEQFF. In DNA, the CDR3 is TGTGCCAGCAGCCTGGGAGGCATCAATGAGCAGTTCTTC.

This sequence joins TRBV27 and TRBJ2-1; 11 bases are shared with TRBD2. Per the germline V gene, CDR1 is MNHEY and CDR2 is SMNVEV (reference sequence). There are 16 residues in the CDR3. The junction had 11 bases not matched to a gene; V was cut back by 5 bases and J by 8 bases. The chain's CDR3 is CASSPLLAGVFDEQFF. CDR3 nucleotide sequence: TGTGCCAGCAGTCCCCTACTAGCGGGAGTTTTCGATGAGCAGTTCTTC.

The rearrangement links TRBV7-9 to TRBJ2-5; 7 nucleotides line up with TRBD1. Germline V gives CDR1 SEHNR, CDR2 FQNEAQ (reference sequence). This CDR3 is built from 17 residues. The ends lost 4 bases at V and 4 bases at J; junction bases unmatched: 15. CDR3 sequence reads: CASSSTPTGALLETQYF. CDR3 coding DNA: TGTGCCAGCAGCTCAACCCCCACAGGGGCGCTGTTAGAGACCCAGTACTTC.

The chain joins TRBV18 to TRBJ2-3; D may correspond to TRBD1 or TRBD2 (5 bases each). V was shortened by 0 bases and J by 4 bases, with 14 bases between the two germline ends. The CDR3 runs 16 residues. Germline CDR1 and CDR2: KGHSH and LQKENI. CDR3 protein: CASSPPGTAGPDTQYF. CDR3 nucleotide sequence: TGTGCCAGCTCACCACCCGGGACGGCAGGCCCAGATACGCAGTATTTT.

The CDR3 DNA reads as TGTGCCAGCAGTTACTCGCTCGATGAAGCTTTCTTT. Protein product: CASSYSLDEAFF. The chain couples TRBV6-6 to TRBJ1-1; D remains ambiguous. CDR1 and CDR2 (germline): MNHNY, SVGAGI (reference sequence). The CDR3 runs to 12 residues. Trimming took off 0 bases at V and 7 bases at J, with 6 bases between the two ends.

V and J are TRBV9 and TRBJ1-2; D gene ambiguous. Germline lookup yields CDR1 SGDLS and CDR2 YYNGEE. The V end was cut by 0 bases, the J end by 4 bases, with 10 bases between. The CDR3 runs 14 residues. The CDR3 here is CASSVAEYRYGYTF. The DNA for the CDR3 is TGTGCCAGCAGCGTAGCGGAGTACCGCTATGGCTACACCTTC.

This sequence joins TRBV12-5 and TRBJ1-1; possibly TRBD1 for D (6 bases). Germline CDR1 is LGHNT and CDR2 is FRNRAP. V was shortened by 8 bases and J by 3 bases, with 13 bases between the two germline ends. CDR3 size: 13 residues. Here the CDR3 reads CASSGRGHTEAFF. CDR3 bases: TGTGCTAGTTCCGGCAGGGGCCACACTGAAGCTTTCTTT.

The V and J genes are TRBV14 and TRBJ2-7; 7 positions match TRBD2. Germline V gene data show CDR1 as SGHDN and CDR2 as FVKESK. Trimming removed 6 bases from V and 3 bases from J; junction bases left unmatched: 2. The CDR3 has 12 amino acids. CDR3 nucleotide sequence: TGTGCCAGCAGTGTAGCGGGCTACGAGCAGTACTTC. Residues: CASSVAGYEQYF. Looking up the rest from reference TRBV14 and TRBJ2-7 gives the full variable domain: EAGVTQFPSHSVIEKGQTVTLRCDPISGHDNLYWYRRVMGKEIKFLLHFVKESKQDESGMPNNRFLAERTGGTYSTLKVQPAELEDSGVYFCASSVAGYEQYFGPGTRLTVT.

The chain has TRBV2 and TRBJ2-1; D unclear. The CDR3 has 16 residues. The germline V and J ends were trimmed by 3 bases and 2 bases, with 14 bases remaining between them. Germline CDR1 and CDR2: SNHLY and FYNNEI. In DNA, the CDR3 is TGTGCCAGCAGTGATGATCTTGCGACGACCTACAATGAGCAGTTCTTC. It yields the protein CASSDDLATTYNEQFF. Supplemented by reference TRBV2 and TRBJ2-1, the full variable domain reads EPEVTQTPSHQVTQMGQEVILRCVPISNHLYFYWYRQILGQKVEFLVSFYNNEISEKSEIFDDQFSVERPDGSNFTLKIRSTKLEDSAMYFCASSDDLATTYNEQFFGPGTRLTVL.

This clone was detected only once. The V gene is TRBV29-1, the J gene TRBJ2-2; D is perhaps TRBD1 (6 bases). Trimming took 4 bases from V and 7 from J, leaving 10 bases between them. Looked up from germline, CDR1 is SQVTM and CDR2 is ANQGSEA. The CDR3 runs to 12 residues. The CDR3 DNA sequence: TGCAGCGTTGCGACAGGCCACGGGGAGCTGTTTTTT. Amino acids: CSVATGHGELFF.

The rearrangement joins TRBV16 to TRBJ2-7; D call uncertain. V gave up 0 bases and J gave up 2 bases, with 14 bases separating them. This CDR3 spans 16 amino acids. CDR1 KGHSY and CDR2 FQNENV come from the germline V gene. The CDR3: CASSQSPSTLTYEQYF. For the CDR3, the DNA is TGTGCCAGCAGCCAATCGCCCAGTACCCTTACCTACGAGCAGTACTTC. Supplemented by reference TRBV16 and TRBJ2-7, the full variable domain reads GEEVAQTPKHLVRGEGQKAKLYCAPIKGHSYVFWYQQVLKNEFKFLISFQNENVFDETGMPKERFSAKCLPNSPCSLEIQATKLEDSAVYFCASSQSPSTLTYEQYFGPGTRLTVT.

The J gene is TRBJ2-1, the V gene TRBV10-2, with 10 bases fitting TRBD2. Germline CDR1 and CDR2: WSHSY and SAAADI. V lost 4 bases to trimming and J lost 7 bases; unmatched junction nucleotides: 7. This CDR3 spans 15 amino acids. The CDR3 loop is CASSAPGLAMNEQFF. DNA of the CDR3: TGCGCCAGCAGTGCTCCGGGACTAGCGATGAATGAGCAGTTCTTC.

The chain recombines TRBV7-9 with TRBJ1-2; D possibly corresponds to TRBD1 (6 bases). Trimming stripped 5 bases from V and 7 bases from J, with 14 bases between. The CDR3 runs to 13 residues. Germline V gene lookup returns CDR1 SEHNR and CDR2 FQNEAQ (reference sequence). Here the CDR3 DNA reads TGTGCCAGCAGCCGTCCGGGGGGCCGTGGCTACACCTTC. Its translation: CASSRPGGRGYTF.

The chain carries TRBV6-1 and TRBJ1-5, with a weak D call TRBD1 (5 bases). The length of the CDR3 is 16 residues. V shed 2 bases and J shed 0 bases, with 11 bases lying between them. CDR1 and CDR2 from the germline V gene are MNHNS and SASEGT. In DNA, the CDR3 is TGTGCCAGCAGTGAATTTGCAGGGCTTAGCAATCAGCCCCAGCATTTT. Its protein product is CASSEFAGLSNQPQHF.

The rearrangement uses TRBV27 and TRBJ2-3; D call uncertain. Germline V gene data show CDR1 as MNHEY and CDR2 as SMNVEV (reference sequence). V was clipped by 2 bases and J by 1 base, with 7 bases between them. The CDR3 has 14 residues. The CDR3, as DNA: TGTGCCAGCAGTTTAGGACCTGGCACAGATACGCAGTATTTT. Its translation: CASSLGPGTDTQYF.

CDR3 region: CASSHSSIGEQYF. The CDR3 DNA reads as TGTGCCAGCAGCCACTCGTCGATCGGCGAGCAGTACTTC. J is TRBJ2-7 and V is TRBV4-2; no firm D call. The germline V and J ends were trimmed by 3 bases and 6 bases, with 12 bases remaining between them. The V gene's germline CDR1 is LGHNA and CDR2 YNFKEQ. This CDR3 region has 13 residues.

J is TRBJ1-5 and V is TRBV9; a weak D match, TRBD1 (5 bases). Trimming pared 0 bases from V and 5 bases from J, leaving 9 bases between. CDR3 length: 14 amino acids. CDR1 and CDR2 from the germline V gene are SGDLS and YYNGEE. CDR3 in amino acids: CASSVAGTDQPQHF. In nucleotides, the CDR3 is TGTGCCAGCAGCGTAGCCGGGACCGATCAGCCCCAGCATTTT.

The chain employs TRBV27 and TRBJ2-5; D is uncertain. The CDR3 is 12 amino acids. V was shortened by 8 bases and J by 1 base, with 8 bases between the two germline ends. Germline CDR1 MNHEY, CDR2 SMNVEV (reference sequence). CDR3 nucleotide sequence: TGTGCCAGCGAGGACGGCCAAGAGACCCAGTACTTC. It is translated as CASEDGQETQYF.

The chain recombines TRBV29-1 with TRBJ2-7, with 8 bases lining up with TRBD2. The CDR3 is 13 amino acids. Germline V lookup: CDR1 SQVTM, CDR2 ANQGSEA. V shed 4 bases, J shed 3 bases, and the junction held 5 bases outside the gene matches. The CDR3 protein is CSVGIAGRYEQYF. The CDR3 bases are TGCAGCGTTGGGATAGCGGGGCGCTACGAGCAGTACTTC.

The genes are TRBV5-1 and TRBJ2-7, with 8 bases matching TRBD1. Germline CDR1 reads SGHRS; CDR2 reads YFSETQ. The CDR3 totals 15 residues. With 0 bases clipped from V and 6 bases from J, the junction kept 8 bases outside the gene matches. The CDR3 sequence: CASSLVGQGPLEQYF. For the CDR3, the DNA is TGCGCCAGCAGCTTGGTTGGACAGGGCCCCCTCGAGCAGTACTTC.

CDR3 residues: CASSQETGDFYEQYF. The CDR3 nucleotides read TGTGCCAGCAGCCAAGAGACAGGGGACTTCTACGAGCAGTACTTC. The chain carries TRBV4-2 and TRBJ2-7; 8 bases agree with TRBD1. The CDR3 is 15 amino acids. From germline, CDR1 is LGHNA and CDR2 YNFKEQ. V lost 0 bases to trimming and J lost 3 bases; unmatched junction nucleotides: 4.